Below are 28 T cell receptor beta chains sequenced from a single sample in a study of spatial heterogeneity in lung cancer. Time point described: sample taken at primary tumor resection. Whole RNA was taken from tumor, nontumor lung or frozen PBMC; it was then sequenced unsorted. TCRdb recomputed calls from the 5' RACE reads with MiXCR, one row per CDR3 protein. The table includes approximately 12,000 distinct CDR3 sequences, approximately 6.2% detected once. The sequencing used normal lung tissue next to the tumor, collected at surgery. These TCRs come from a male donor with early-stage non-small cell lung cancer.

This clonotype was seen repeatedly, ten times or more. This beta chain is an off-target read within a library intended for alpha chains, so its frequency means little. This rearrangement joins TRBV29-1 to TRBJ2-7; D uncertain. CDR3 length: 11 residues. From germline, CDR1 is SQVTM and CDR2 ANQGSEA. The germline V and J ends were trimmed by 3 bases and 5 bases, with 8 bases remaining between them. CDR3 sequence reads: CSVDINDEQYF. CDR3 in DNA: TGCAGCGTTGACATTAACGACGAGCAGTACTTC.

This clonotype is medium-sized (0.01 to 0.1%) by share. Because the library targeted alpha chains, this beta chain is an off-target read whose size means little. The V call is TRBV4-2, the J call TRBJ2-2; TRBD1 might be the D (6 bases). Looked up from germline, CDR1 is LGHNA and CDR2 is YNFKEQ. The CDR3 length is 13 residues. Trimming pared 2 bases from V and 7 bases from J, leaving 8 bases between. Written as DNA, the CDR3 is TGTGCCAGCAGCCAACAGGGGAACGGGGAGCTGTTTTTT. It translates to CASSQQGNGELFF.

As for this clonotype: In a library made to pick up alpha chains, this beta chain is a stray read with a size that means little. The rearrangement joins TRBV11-1 to TRBJ1-4; 7 bases fit TRBD1. Losses at the gene ends were 5 bases for V and 7 bases for J; bases not matched to a gene: 13. Germline V CDR1 and CDR2: SGHAT, FQDESV (reference sequence). The CDR3 spans 16 residues. Here the CDR3 DNA reads TGTGCCAGCAGCCTATCGACAGGGTATGTCGGTGAAAAACTGTTTTTT. This sequence encodes CASSLSTGYVGEKLFF.

At least ten counts were recorded for this clonotype. Because this beta chain is a stray read in a library intended to capture alpha chains, its abundance should not be given much weight. J is TRBJ2-3 and V is TRBV7-9; TRBD2 agrees at 9 bases. The CDR3 covers 15 residues. Germline CDR1 and CDR2: SEHNR and FQNEAQ (reference sequence). V lost 1 base to trimming and J lost 2 bases; unmatched junction nucleotides: 1. CDR3 sequence: CASSLVAGVTDTQYF. CDR3 nucleotides: TGTGCCAGCAGCTTAGTAGCGGGAGTCACAGATACGCAGTATTTT.

This clonotype was counted many times. For a library built for alpha chains, this beta chain is a stray read; little rests on its size. This rearrangement joins TRBV7-8 to TRBJ1-6; 9 nucleotides align to TRBD1. CDR3 size: 17 residues. V trimming: 4 bases; J trimming: 9 bases; junction bases outside the gene matches: 13. Germline CDR1 is SGHVS and CDR2 is FQNEAQ. In nucleotides, the CDR3 is TGTGCCAGCAGCTCCGCTCAGGGAGGGACAGGGACTTCACCCCTCCACTTT. Residues: CASSSAQGGTGTSPLHF. Drawing the rest from reference TRBV7-8 and TRBJ1-6, the complete variable domain is GAGVSQSPRYKVAKRGQDVALRCDPISGHVSLFWYQQALGQGPEFLTYFQNEAQLDKSGLPSDRFFAERPEGSVSTLKIQRTQQEDSAVYLCASSSAQGGTGTSPLHFGNGTRLTVT.

Concerning this clonotype: Little can be read into the size of this beta chain, an off-target read in a library designed for alpha chains. This chain uses TRBV30 with TRBJ2-6; no clear D gene. This CDR3 contains 14 residues. CDR1 is GTSNPN and CDR2 is SVGIG in the germline V gene (reference sequence). Trimming removed 6 bases from V and 0 bases from J, with 9 bases in between. CDR3 amino acids: CACDQDSGANVLTF. The CDR3 region has the DNA TGTGCCTGTGATCAGGACTCTGGGGCCAACGTCCTGACTTTC.

This clonotype was picked up a small number of times. Since the library was made to target alpha chains, this beta chain is a stray read and its abundance is not meaningful. This rearrangement joins TRBV2 to TRBJ2-3; D unresolved. Germline CDR1 SNHLY, CDR2 FYNNEI. This CDR3 region has 16 residues. Between the trimmed V and J ends, which lost 1 base and 0 bases, there was a span of 11 bases. CDR3 coding DNA: TGTGCCAGCAGTGAAGTCAGCCATACTAGCACAGATACGCAGTATTTT. Its protein product is CASSEVSHTSTDTQYF.

This clonotype has at least ten counts. As an off-target read in a library built for alpha chains, this beta chain has a frequency of little significance. The gene calls are TRBV29-1 and TRBJ2-7; TRBD2 agrees at 11 bases. The germline gives CDR1 SQVTM, CDR2 ANQGSEA. With V trimmed by 7 bases and J by 2 bases, 4 bases remained unmatched. The CDR3 extends over 13 amino acids. The CDR3 DNA reads TGCAGCGCCGCGGGACTAGCGGCCTACGAGCAGTACTTC. This gives the protein CSAAGLAAYEQYF.

Remarks on this clonotype: This beta chain is off target for a library built for alpha chains, so its abundance means little. This chain uses TRBV4-2 with TRBJ2-2; D is possibly TRBD2 (5 bases). The CDR3 contains 14 residues. Germline CDR1 reads LGHNA; CDR2 reads YNFKEQ. V was cut by 6 bases and J by 1 base, with 9 bases left in between. CDR3 coding DNA: TGTGCCAGCAGACCCCGGGGGAACACCGGGGAGCTGTTTTTT. As protein: CASRPRGNTGELFF.

This clonotype was observed a single time. This beta chain slipped into a library made for alpha chains as a stray read, so its size is not meaningful. The rearrangement uses TRBV3-1 and TRBJ2-7, with 8 bases identical to TRBD2. Germline-derived CDR1 and CDR2 are LGHDT and YNNKEL (reference sequence). This CDR3 has 15 amino acids. The J segment lost 1 base and the V segment lost 1 base, leaving 3 bases of the junction unmatched. The CDR3 sequence is CASSQGLAGSYEQYF. CDR3 nucleotides: TGTGCCAGCAGCCAAGGGCTAGCGGGTTCCTACGAGCAGTACTTC.

Ten or more counts support this clonotype. Found in a library prepared for alpha chains, this beta chain is an off-target read, and its abundance has little meaning. This rearrangement joins TRBV27 to TRBJ1-1; D gene unclear. The CDR3 is 14 amino acids. V was cut by 6 bases and J by 0 bases, with 11 bases left in between. Germline CDR1 MNHEY, CDR2 SMNVEV (reference sequence). This chain's CDR3 is CASSRGWMNTEAFF. CDR3 DNA: TGTGCCAGCAGCCGTGGATGGATGAACACTGAAGCTTTCTTT.

This clonotype was seen repeatedly, ten times or more. This beta chain came through as a stray read in a library set up for alpha chains, and its size says little. V and J are TRBV27 and TRBJ2-6; 8 bases agree with TRBD2. The germline gives CDR1 MNHEY, CDR2 SMNVEV (reference sequence). The CDR3 runs 18 residues. The V gene end was trimmed by 4 bases and the J gene end by 0 bases; junction bases not matched to a gene: 8. CDR3 DNA sequence: TGTGCCAGCAGTTCCCAACTAGCGGTTAGCTCTGGGGCCAACGTCCTGACTTTC. It specifies CASSSQLAVSSGANVLTF. The full variable domain, completed using reference TRBV27 and TRBJ2-6, is EAQVTQNPRYLITVTGKKLTVTCSQNMNHEYMSWYRQDPGLGLRQIYYSMNVEVTDKGDVPEGYKVSRKEKRNFPLILESPSPNQTSLYFCASSSQLAVSSGANVLTFGAGSRLTVL.

The sample holds many counts of this clonotype. Since it is a stray read in a library aimed at alpha chains, this beta chain has a size that is not meaningful. The V and J genes are TRBV5-1 and TRBJ1-1, with no clear D. V lost 4 bases and J lost 1, with 11 bases in between. Looked up from germline, CDR1 is SGHRS and CDR2 is YFSETQ. This CDR3 comprises 14 residues. The DNA of the CDR3 is TGCGCCAGCAGCCGACTTGATCAGAACACTGAAGCTTTCTTT. This sequence encodes CASSRLDQNTEAFF.

Many counts were recorded for this clonotype. With the library built for alpha chains, this beta chain is off target and its frequency is not meaningful. V is TRBV5-1 and J is TRBJ2-1, with D perhaps given as TRBD1 or TRBD2 (5 bases each). Germline V gene sequence: CDR1 SGHRS, CDR2 YFSETQ. The CDR3 consists of 15 residues. V was shortened by 4 bases and J by 8 bases, with 19 bases between the two germline ends. DNA of the CDR3: TGCGCCAGCAGCAGGACCGGGGCCCTACCTGATGAGCAGTTCTTC. It codes for CASSRTGALPDEQFF.

Comment on this clonotype: Because the library targeted alpha chains, this beta chain is an off-target read whose size means little. The genes are TRBV2 and TRBJ2-5; a weak D match, TRBD1 (6 bases). This CDR3 has 14 amino acids. The germline V gene encodes CDR1 SNHLY and CDR2 FYNNEI. Trimming removed 5 bases at V and 0 bases at J, with 10 bases between. CDR3 DNA: TGTGCCAGCAGTCGAACAGGGAACCAAGAGACCCAGTACTTC. It codes for CASSRTGNQETQYF. Variable domain in full (rest from reference TRBV2 and TRBJ2-5): EPEVTQTPSHQVTQMGQEVILRCVPISNHLYFYWYRQILGQKVEFLVSFYNNEISEKSEIFDDQFSVERPDGSNFTLKIRSTKLEDSAMYFCASSRTGNQETQYFGPGTRLLVL.

This clonotype was seen at least ten times. Being off target in a library aimed at alpha chains, this beta chain has a size of little meaning. The V and J genes are TRBV7-9 and TRBJ2-7; 8 nucleotides line up with TRBD1. V dropped 1 base and J dropped 6; count of bases not matched to a gene: 8. The CDR3 has 15 residues. The germline CDR1 and CDR2 sequences are SEHNR and FQNEAQ (reference sequence). CDR3 nucleotides: TGTGCCAGCAGCTTAGATCGGTCAGGGGGCGGCGAGCAGTACTTC. Its translation is CASSLDRSGGGEQYF.

This clonotype was seen many times. Within a library made for alpha chains, this beta chain is off target, and its count is uninformative. DNA for the CDR3: TGTGCCAGCAGCCCGACCTTTACAGGGGACAATCAGCCCCAGCATTTT. Translation: CASSPTFTGDNQPQHF. The gene calls are TRBV6-5 and TRBJ1-5, with TRBD1 matching over 7 bases. The trim removed 6 bases at V and 3 bases at J, leaving 11 bases unmatched. CDR3 length: 16 residues. The germline CDR1 and CDR2 sequences are MNHEY and SVGAGI.

The sample holds many counts of this clonotype. This beta chain is a stray read from a library made for alpha chains; its abundance is not meaningful. This chain joins TRBV27 and TRBJ1-1; the match to TRBD1 covers 7 bases. This CDR3 comprises 14 residues. The J segment lost 4 bases and the V segment lost 4 bases, leaving 6 bases of the junction unmatched. CDR1 and CDR2 (germline): MNHEY, SMNVEV (reference sequence). The CDR3 bases are TGTGCCAGCAGTTGGGGTCAGGGGGGCACTGAAGCTTTCTTT. This translates into CASSWGQGGTEAFF.

This clonotype was recorded at least ten times. Since the library was made to target alpha chains, this beta chain is a stray read and its abundance is not meaningful. This chain connects TRBV6-5 to TRBJ1-1; tentatively, D is TRBD1 (6 bases). V lost 5 bases, J lost 4 bases, and 14 bases lay in between. Germline CDR1 reads MNHEY; CDR2 reads SVGAGI. This CDR3 is built from 14 residues. Written as DNA, the CDR3 is TGTGCCAGCAGTCGTACAGGGTACAGCACTGAAGCTTTCTTT. Translation gives CASSRTGYSTEAFF.

This clonotype showed up many times. As an off-target read in a library built for alpha chains, this beta chain has a frequency of little significance. J is TRBJ2-7 and V is TRBV3-1; no clear D gene. V lost 4 bases and J lost 0, with 10 bases in between. CDR1 and CDR2 from the germline V gene are LGHDT and YNNKEL (reference sequence). The CDR3 has 14 amino acids. CDR3 amino acids: CASSPDGLSYEQYF. CDR3 in DNA: TGTGCCAGCAGCCCGGACGGCCTCTCCTACGAGCAGTACTTC.

This clonotype occurred many times. Because the library targeted alpha chains, this beta chain is an off-target read whose size means little. The CDR3 DNA follows: TGTGCCAGCAGTTACGCGGCCCGGCTAGCGGGAGCGGTAGATACGCAGTATTTT. Protein product: CASSYAARLAGAVDTQYF. The gene calls are TRBV12-3 or TRBV12-4 and TRBJ2-3; the match to TRBD2 covers 10 bases. This CDR3 has 18 residues. J gave up 5 bases and V 4 bases, and 15 bases lay outside the gene matches.

This clonotype was seen many times. For a library built for alpha chains, this beta chain is a stray read; little rests on its size. This chain uses TRBV19 with TRBJ2-1, with D unresolved. V lost 5 bases and J lost 2, with 13 bases in between. Germline V gives CDR1 LNHDA, CDR2 SQIVND (reference sequence). The CDR3 is 15 amino acids. The CDR3 sequence is CASSPRSLTYNEQFF. In DNA form, the CDR3 reads TGTGCCAGTAGTCCTCGGTCTTTAACCTACAATGAGCAGTTCTTC.

This clonotype was counted ten times or more. Found in a library prepared for alpha chains, this beta chain is an off-target read, and its abundance has little meaning. The V gene is TRBV5-1, the J gene TRBJ1-1; D remains unclear. The germline V and J ends were trimmed by 2 bases and 1 base, with 6 bases remaining between them. Looked up from germline, CDR1 is SGHRS and CDR2 is YFSETQ. The CDR3 covers 13 residues. The CDR3 here is CASSFTANTEAFF. CDR3 coding DNA: TGCGCCAGCAGCTTTACAGCGAACACTGAAGCTTTCTTT.

This clonotype has at least ten counts. The library was prepared for alpha chains; this beta chain is a stray read, so its frequency means little. The chain employs TRBV20-1 and TRBJ2-3; D is perhaps TRBD1 (6 bases). The CDR3 contains 15 residues. Trimming cost V 0 bases and J 4 bases, with 14 bases left between them. The germline V gene encodes CDR1 DFQATT and CDR2 SNEGSKA (reference sequence). The CDR3 is CSAREAQGTPDTQYF. The CDR3 DNA reads as TGCAGTGCTAGAGAGGCACAGGGTACTCCAGATACGCAGTATTTT.

The table lists this clonotype with many counts. This beta chain is an unintended read in a library built for alpha chains; its size means little. The chain recombines TRBV20-1 with TRBJ1-4; 7 bases line up with TRBD1. The germline V gene encodes CDR1 DFQATT and CDR2 SNEGSKA (reference sequence). V lost 2 bases and J lost 6; bases outside the gene matches: 9. CDR3 length: 15 amino acids. The CDR3 reads CSARRPGQIYEKLFF. The CDR3 DNA reads as TGCAGTGCTAGACGACCGGGACAGATCTATGAAAAACTGTTTTTT.

This clonotype was picked up many times. The library was prepared for alpha chains; this beta chain is a stray read, so its frequency means little. This chain connects TRBV19 to TRBJ2-1, with TRBD2 identical over 10 bases. Germline trimming cut 9 bases from V and 0 bases from J; bases unmatched to any gene: 8. CDR1 and CDR2 from the germline V gene are LNHDA and SQIVND (reference sequence). The length of the CDR3 is 16 residues. The CDR3 region has the DNA TGTGCCAGCCAGGTTAGCGGGAGGTCCTCCTACAATGAGCAGTTCTTC. This gives the protein CASQVSGRSSYNEQFF.

This clonotype came up many times. The library was prepared for alpha chains; this beta chain is a stray read, so its frequency means little. The chain joins TRBV27 to TRBJ1-1; possibly TRBD1 for D (5 bases). The CDR3 is made up of 13 amino acids. Germline V gene sequence: CDR1 MNHEY, CDR2 SMNVEV (reference sequence). Trimming cost V 6 bases and J 5 bases, with 13 bases left between them. The CDR3 is CASSQKGWTEAFF. The CDR3 DNA is TGTGCCAGCAGCCAAAAGGGGTGGACTGAAGCTTTCTTT.

This clonotype is judged medium-sized. The library was prepared for alpha chains; this beta chain is a stray read, so its frequency means little. The V call is TRBV6-5, the J call TRBJ1-5, with no clear D. V shed 2 bases and J shed 5 bases, with 7 bases lying between them. The V gene's germline CDR1 is MNHEY and CDR2 SVGAGI. This CDR3 has 13 amino acids. This chain's CDR3 is CASSYRSYQPQHF. For the CDR3, the DNA is TGTGCCAGCAGTTACCGGTCCTATCAGCCCCAGCATTTT.